Each of the 23 T cell receptor beta chains below was sequenced from the same sample in a study of blood T cell repertoires in COVID-19. TCRdb's table, derived via immunoSEQ multiplex PCR, lists solely in-frame clones and lacks some. This table holds about 74,000 clones, around 86% found once. The sequenced sample consisted of peripheral blood. The receptors were gathered from an elderly woman with active or convalescent COVID-19.

The CDR3 protein is CASSQDFLAIQPQHF. The CDR3 DNA is TGCGCCAGCAGCCAAGATTTTCTTGCGATACAGCCCCAGCATTTT. V is TRBV4-3 and J is TRBJ1-5, with D uncertain. Germline values: CDR1 LGHNA, CDR2 YSLEER. The CDR3 has 15 residues. The V end was cut by 0 bases, the J end by 7 bases, with 13 bases between.

The chain recombines TRBV19 with TRBJ2-7; 9 nucleotides line up with TRBD1. Looked up from germline, CDR1 is LNHDA and CDR2 is SQIVND (reference sequence). Trimming removed 5 bases from V and 2 bases from J; junction bases left unmatched: 16. This CDR3 is built from 18 residues. In DNA, the CDR3 is TGTGCCAGTAGTCCGTCCGGGACAGGGACAGCCAGCACCTACGAGCAGTACTTC. Amino acids: CASSPSGTGTASTYEQYF.

As to this clone: Germline is not matched at one junction end, which may reflect a read error. The rearrangement joins TRBV7-7 to TRBJ2-1; TRBD2 agrees at 8 bases. Germline V CDR1 and CDR2: SSHAT, FNYEAQ (reference sequence). The CDR3 has 15 amino acids. The CDR3 loop is CASSKTTGGQSEQFF. In DNA form, the CDR3 reads TGTGCTAGCAGCAAGACGACGGGGGGGCAGTCGGAACAGTTCTTC.

The genes are TRBV18 and TRBJ2-7; D might be TRBD1 (5 bases). Germline V gene data show CDR1 as KGHSH and CDR2 as LQKENI. V gave up 2 bases and J gave up 7 bases, with 18 bases separating them. There are 15 residues in the CDR3. CDR3 in amino acids: CASSPSSGNNREQYF. The DNA for the CDR3 is TGTGCCAGCTCACCAAGCTCAGGGAATAATAGGGAGCAGTACTTC.

The rearrangement joins TRBV5-1 to TRBJ1-5, with 10 bases matching TRBD1. There are 15 residues in the CDR3. V was clipped by 3 bases and J by 8 bases; unmatched bases: 8. CDR1 is SGHRS and CDR2 is YFSETQ in the germline V gene. DNA of the CDR3: TGCGCCAGCAGCTCCGGACAGGGGGGGCATGAGCCCCAGCATTTT. Residues: CASSSGQGGHEPQHF.

The rearrangement joins TRBV3-1 (or the pseudogene TRBV3-2) to TRBJ1-3, with 7 positions matching TRBD1. The CDR3 is made up of 17 amino acids. V gave up 1 base and J gave up 3 bases; unmatched junction bases: 9. Germline assignment: CDR1 LGHDT and CDR2 YNNKEL (reference sequence). CDR3 nucleotide sequence: TGTGCCAGCAGCCAAGGGGACAGCGCCACATATGGAAACACCATATATTTT. This sequence encodes CASSQGDSATYGNTIYF.

The genes are TRBV15 and TRBJ1-2; no reliable D call. The V end was cut by 5 bases, the J end by 3 bases, with 10 bases between. Looked up from germline, CDR1 is LNHNV and CDR2 is YYDKDF (reference sequence). CDR3 size: 13 residues. Here the CDR3 reads CATSLEAHYGYTF. The CDR3 DNA reads TGTGCCACCAGCTTGGAGGCGCACTATGGCTACACCTTC. Using reference TRBV15 and TRBJ1-2 for the parts outside the CDR3, the full variable domain is DAMVIQNPRYQVTQFGKPVTLSCSQTLNHNVMYWYQQKSSQAPKLLFHYYDKDFNNEADTPDNFQSRRPNTSFCFLDIRSPGLGDTAMYLCATSLEAHYGYTFGSGTRLTVV.

The V gene is TRBV10-3, the J gene TRBJ1-2, with D hard to call. Trimming shortened V by 4 bases and J by 7 bases, and 19 bases separated the two germline ends. The CDR3 is 15 amino acids. Germline assignment: CDR1 ENHRY and CDR2 SYGVKD. As DNA, the CDR3 is TGTGCCATCAGTGGTCGGCGTGAGGAGGCGAGTGGCTACACCTTC. As protein: CAISGRREEASGYTF.

The V call is TRBV7-2, the J call TRBJ2-7, with 7 bases that match TRBD1. Germline CDR1 and CDR2: SGHTA and FQGNSA. The CDR3 covers 14 residues. After removal of 5 bases from V and 5 bases from J, the junction contained 9 bases not matched to a gene. The CDR3: CASSHEGARNEQYF. The CDR3 nucleotides are TGTGCCAGCAGCCATGAGGGGGCTAGGAACGAGCAGTACTTC.

Only one count was recorded for this clone. The chain uses TRBV19 and TRBJ1-1; D is ambiguous. The germline V and J ends were trimmed by 7 bases and 1 base, with 10 bases remaining between them. CDR1 and CDR2 (germline): LNHDA, SQIVND (reference sequence). The CDR3 extends over 13 amino acids. The CDR3 spells CASIPGRNTEAFF. The CDR3 coding sequence is TGTGCCAGTATCCCAGGTCGGAACACTGAAGCTTTCTTT.

A single count supports this clone. The chain employs TRBV7-9 and TRBJ2-5; D uncertain. Germline CDR1 is SEHNR and CDR2 is FQNEAQ (reference sequence). Trimming removed 5 bases at V and 5 bases at J, with 15 bases between. The CDR3 spans 14 residues. In DNA, the CDR3 is TGTGCCAGCAGCCCCTCCCGACATGGGGAGACCCAGTACTTC. This gives the protein CASSPSRHGETQYF.

The gene calls are TRBV7-9 and TRBJ1-2; the match to TRBD1 covers 9 bases. Germline V lookup: CDR1 SEHNR, CDR2 FQNEAQ (reference sequence). The CDR3 is 14 residues long. The J segment lost 3 bases and the V segment lost 5 bases, leaving 4 bases of the junction unmatched. CDR3 protein: CASSPWTGDYGYTF. The CDR3 DNA reads as TGTGCCAGCAGCCCCTGGACAGGGGACTATGGCTACACCTTC.

The V gene is TRBV6-6, the J gene TRBJ1-5; D call uncertain. The germline CDR1 and CDR2 sequences are MNHNY and SVGAGI (reference sequence). The CDR3 has 13 amino acids. Trimming left V 7 bases short and J 5 bases short, with 12 bases between. CDR3 amino acids: CASKVMADQPQHF. CDR3 DNA sequence: TGTGCCAGCAAAGTCATGGCGGATCAGCCCCAGCATTTT.

The chain employs TRBV11-2 and TRBJ2-7; D not resolved. This CDR3 is 15 amino acids long. The germline V gene encodes CDR1 SGHAT and CDR2 FQNNGV. Trimming cost V 4 bases and J 4 bases, with 17 bases left between them. The CDR3 DNA sequence: TGTGCCAGCAGCTCACGTGATATGGCGGCATACGAGCAGTACTTC. Translating it yields CASSSRDMAAYEQYF.

CDR3 in DNA: TGTGCCAGCAGCCCTCGGTCCTATCCTCGGGGGTTCTACGAGCAGTACTTC. It encodes CASSPRSYPRGFYEQYF. V gene TRBV6-2 or TRBV6-3 combines with J gene TRBJ2-7; D possibly corresponds to TRBD2 (6 bases). This CDR3 spans 17 amino acids. Germline V gene lookup returns CDR1 MNHEY and CDR2 SVGEGT. The V end was cut by 6 bases, the J end by 3 bases, with 24 bases between.

V gene TRBV3-1 (or the pseudogene TRBV3-2) combines with J gene TRBJ2-1, with 7 positions matching TRBD1. V shed 0 bases and J 7 bases; nucleotides not matched to a gene: 6. This CDR3 region has 15 residues. Germline CDR1 is LGHDT and CDR2 is YNNKEL (reference sequence). The CDR3 nucleotides are TGTGCCAGCAGCCAAGATCCGGGACAGATAAATGAGCAGTTCTTC. Protein sequence: CASSQDPGQINEQFF.

The chain couples TRBV7-9 to TRBJ1-2; D is perhaps TRBD1 (5 bases). V dropped 5 bases and J dropped 3 bases, with 10 bases sitting between them. Per the germline V gene, CDR1 is SEHNR and CDR2 is FQNEAQ (reference sequence). The CDR3 length is 13 residues. DNA for the CDR3: TGTGCCAGCAGCAGGGACCGCGACTATGGCTACACCTTC. This codes for CASSRDRDYGYTF. Using reference TRBV7-9 and TRBJ1-2 for the parts outside the CDR3, the full variable domain is DTGVSQNPRHKITKRGQNVTFRCDPISEHNRLYWYRQTLGQGPEFLTYFQNEAQLEKSRLLSDRFSAERPKGSFSTLEIQRTEQGDSAMYLCASSRDRDYGYTFGSGTRLTVV.

CDR3 nucleotide sequence: TGCAGCGTTGAAGACCAGGGTAACACAGATACGCAGTATTTT. It encodes CSVEDQGNTDTQYF. The V and J genes are TRBV29-1 and TRBJ2-3, with D perhaps TRBD1 (5 bases). This CDR3 region has 14 residues. Trimming left V 0 bases short and J 2 bases short, with 9 bases between. Germline V gives CDR1 SQVTM, CDR2 ANQGSEA.

V usage is TRBV18 and J usage is TRBJ2-3, with TRBD1 identical over 8 bases. The germline gives CDR1 KGHSH, CDR2 LQKENI. After removal of 2 bases from V and 2 bases from J, the junction contained 15 bases not matched to a gene. The CDR3 covers 19 residues. The CDR3: CASSPGTGKHGPLTDTQYF. The CDR3 DNA sequence: TGTGCCAGCTCACCAGGGACAGGAAAACATGGCCCCCTCACAGATACGCAGTATTTT.

The rearrangement joins TRBV7-2 to TRBJ2-1; tentatively, D is TRBD2 (6 bases). CDR1 and CDR2 (germline): SGHTA, FQGNSA. This CDR3 region has 13 residues. The ends were cut back, 3 bases at V and 10 bases at J, with 13 bases in the middle. DNA of the CDR3: TGTGCCAGCAGCTTTGCGGGGTTAGGGGAGCAGTTCTTC. It yields the protein CASSFAGLGEQFF. The entire variable domain, with the rest obtained from reference TRBV7-2 and TRBJ2-1, is as follows: GAGVSQSPSNKVTEKGKDVELRCDPISGHTALYWYRQSLGQGLEFLIYFQGNSAPDKSGLPSDRFSAERTGGSVSTLTIQRTQQEDSAVYLCASSFAGLGEQFFGPGTRLTVL.

This chain connects TRBV25-1 to TRBJ1-2, with 9 bases lining up with TRBD1. This CDR3 is 16 amino acids long. Looked up from germline, CDR1 is MGHDK and CDR2 is SYGVNS. Germline trimming cut 6 bases from V and 5 bases from J; bases unmatched to any gene: 13. The CDR3 reads CASSKTNDGTGYGYTF. As DNA, the CDR3 is TGTGCCAGCAGCAAGACGAATGACGGGACAGGGTATGGCTACACCTTC.

The chain is built from TRBV18 and TRBJ1-1; 8 bases map to TRBD1. CDR1 is KGHSH and CDR2 is LQKENI in the germline V gene. The CDR3 has 13 residues. V lost 4 bases, J lost 11 bases, and 9 bases stayed unmatched. The CDR3 spells CASSQFLDREAFF. The DNA of the CDR3 is TGTGCCAGCTCACAATTCTTGGACAGGGAGGCTTTCTTT.

V usage is TRBV20-1 and J usage is TRBJ1-1; D is ambiguous. This CDR3 contains 11 residues. V was clipped by 5 bases and J by 1 base, with 5 bases between them. CDR1 and CDR2 (germline): DFQATT, SNEGSKA (reference sequence). The CDR3 sequence: CSALKNTEAFF. CDR3 bases: TGCAGTGCTCTTAAGAACACTGAAGCTTTCTTT.